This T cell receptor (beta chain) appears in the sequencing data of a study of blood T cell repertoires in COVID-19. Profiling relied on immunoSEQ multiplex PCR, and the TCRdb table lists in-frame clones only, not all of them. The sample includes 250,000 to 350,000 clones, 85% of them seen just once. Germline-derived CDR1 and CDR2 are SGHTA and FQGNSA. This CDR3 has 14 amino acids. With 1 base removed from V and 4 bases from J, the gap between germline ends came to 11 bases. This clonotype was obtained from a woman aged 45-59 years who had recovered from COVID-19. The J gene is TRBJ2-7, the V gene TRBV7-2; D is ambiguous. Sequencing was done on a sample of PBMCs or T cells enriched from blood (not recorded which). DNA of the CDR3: TGTGCCAGCAGCTTAGTAGTCGAAACTTACGAGCAGTACTTC. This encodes CASSLVVETYEQYF. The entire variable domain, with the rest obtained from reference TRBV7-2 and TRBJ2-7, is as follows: GAGVSQSPSNKVTEKGKDVELRCDPISGHTALYWYRQSLGQGLEFLIYFQGNSAPDKSGLPSDRFSAERTGGSVSTLTIQRTQQEDSAVYLCASSLVVETYEQYFGPGTRLTVT.